The rows below give T cell receptor beta chains drawn from one sample of a study of T cells after yellow fever vaccination. TCRdb reprocessed the 5' RACE reads with MiXCR, giving one entry per CDR3 protein. The table records some 390,000 distinct CDR3 sequences, about 17% of them present only once. This material consisted of PBMCs, taken before the yellow fever booster vaccination. These TCRs come from a man aged 18 to 35 who received the YFV17D yellow fever vaccine. Both conserved end residues are part of each CDR3. D genes are given only for firm matches. The listing skips clone size in some rows; elsewhere it reads once, few, many or a size class.

abundance: -
d_gene: -
len: 14
j_gene: TRBJ1-2
v_gene: TRBV12-3/TRBV12-4
CDR3aa: CASSLYTSGLGYTF
CDR3nt: TGTGCCAGCAGTTTATATACGTCCGGCTTGGGCTACACCTTC

abundance: -
d_gene: TRBD1
len: 17
j_gene: TRBJ1-1
v_gene: TRBV20-1
CDR3aa: CSARDRTLGTGLTEAFF
CDR3nt: TGCAGTGCTAGAGACCGCACCCTCGGGACAGGGCTCACTGAAGCTTTCTTT

abundance: -
d_gene: -
len: 16
j_gene: TRBJ2-1
v_gene: TRBV6-4
CDR3aa: CASSPRTEPTYNEQFF
CDR3nt: TGTGCCAGCAGCCCTCGGACAGAACCAACTTACAATGAGCAGTTCTTC

abundance: few
d_gene: -
len: 16
j_gene: TRBJ2-3
v_gene: TRBV5-6
CDR3aa: CASSSRGWTSTDTQYF
CDR3nt: TGTGCCAGCAGCTCCCGGGGGTGGACTAGCACAGATACGCAGTATTTT

abundance: -
d_gene: TRBD1
len: 16
j_gene: TRBJ1-1
v_gene: TRBV7-9
CDR3aa: CASSRTGTGKSTEAFF
CDR3nt: TGTGCCAGCAGCCGGACAGGGACGGGGAAGAGCACTGAAGCTTTCTTT

abundance: -
d_gene: -
len: 14
j_gene: TRBJ1-1
v_gene: TRBV4-1
CDR3aa: CASSQWTANTEAFF
CDR3nt: TGCGCCAGCAGCCAGTGGACAGCGAACACTGAAGCTTTCTTT

abundance: -
d_gene: -
len: 14
j_gene: TRBJ1-4
v_gene: TRBV5-1
CDR3aa: CASSPEATNEKLFF
CDR3nt: TGCGCCAGCAGCCCGGAAGCAACTAATGAAAAACTGTTTTTT

abundance: -
d_gene: -
len: 13
j_gene: TRBJ1-1
v_gene: TRBV12-3/TRBV12-4
CDR3aa: CASSFWGSGEAFF
CDR3nt: TGTGCCAGCAGTTTTTGGGGGTCCGGGGAAGCTTTCTTT

abundance: few
d_gene: TRBD1
len: 14
j_gene: TRBJ2-7
v_gene: TRBV6-6
CDR3aa: CASSYSLGTGGQYF
CDR3nt: TGTGCCAGCAGTTACTCCCTGGGGACAGGGGGGCAGTACTTC

abundance: few
d_gene: TRBD2
len: 13
j_gene: TRBJ2-3
v_gene: TRBV29-1
CDR3aa: CSPRLARSDTQYF
CDR3nt: TGCAGCCCAAGACTAGCCCGCAGTGATACGCAGTATTTT

abundance: -
d_gene: TRBD2
len: 17
j_gene: TRBJ2-3
v_gene: TRBV4-3
CDR3aa: CASSPTSGGPSTDTQYF
CDR3nt: TGCGCCAGCAGCCCGACTAGCGGGGGCCCTAGCACAGATACGCAGTATTTT

abundance: few
d_gene: -
len: 13
j_gene: TRBJ1-1
v_gene: TRBV29-1
CDR3aa: CSVQGLLGTEAFF
CDR3nt: TGCAGCGTACAGGGTTTGTTAGGCACTGAAGCTTTCTTT

abundance: -
d_gene: -
len: 13
j_gene: TRBJ1-1
v_gene: TRBV5-6
CDR3aa: CASTLDPNTEAFF
CDR3nt: TGTGCCAGCACCCTCGACCCGAACACTGAAGCTTTCTTT

abundance: -
d_gene: -
len: 14
j_gene: TRBJ2-4
v_gene: TRBV20-1
CDR3aa: CSASGDPAKNIQYF
CDR3nt: TGCAGTGCTAGCGGGGATCCAGCCAAAAACATTCAGTACTTC

abundance: few
d_gene: -
len: 17
j_gene: TRBJ1-6
v_gene: TRBV4-3
CDR3aa: CASSQDRAQVKNSPLHF
CDR3nt: TGCGCCAGCAGCCAAGATCGGGCACAGGTCAAAAATTCACCCCTCCACTTT

abundance: -
d_gene: TRBD2
len: 15
j_gene: TRBJ2-2
v_gene: TRBV28
CDR3aa: CASTTRGGYTGELFF
CDR3nt: TGTGCCAGCACCACTCGCGGGGGGTACACTGGGGAGCTGTTTTTT

abundance: few
d_gene: -
len: 16
j_gene: TRBJ2-6
v_gene: TRBV15
CDR3aa: CATSRDISSGANVLTF
CDR3nt: TGTGCCACCAGCAGAGATATCAGCTCTGGGGCCAACGTCCTGACTTTC

abundance: few
d_gene: TRBD1
len: 12
j_gene: TRBJ1-2
v_gene: TRBV6-5
CDR3aa: CASTSRGSGYTF
CDR3nt: TGTGCCAGCACCTCCAGGGGGTCGGGCTACACCTTC

abundance: many
d_gene: -
len: 14
j_gene: TRBJ1-4
v_gene: TRBV7-9
CDR3aa: CASSLGGANEKLFF
CDR3nt: TGTGCCAGCAGCTTGGGGGGCGCAAATGAAAAACTGTTTTTT

abundance: few
d_gene: -
len: 14
j_gene: TRBJ1-4
v_gene: TRBV5-1
CDR3aa: CASSAGTDYEKLFF
CDR3nt: TGCGCCAGCAGCGCCGGGACTGACTATGAAAAACTGTTTTTT

abundance: few
d_gene: -
len: 16
j_gene: TRBJ2-1
v_gene: TRBV6-5
CDR3aa: CASSYSGIWRLNEQFF
CDR3nt: TGTGCCAGCAGTTACTCGGGAATTTGGAGGCTAAATGAGCAGTTCTTC

abundance: few
d_gene: -
len: 14
j_gene: TRBJ2-2
v_gene: TRBV12-3/TRBV12-4
CDR3aa: CASNRRGTTGELFF
CDR3nt: TGTGCCAGCAACAGACGGGGGACGACCGGGGAGCTGTTTTTT

abundance: many
d_gene: -
len: 12
j_gene: TRBJ1-6
v_gene: TRBV6-6
CDR3aa: CASSYSTGSPHF
CDR3nt: TGTGCCAGCAGTTACTCGACAGGTAGTCCCCACTTT

abundance: -
d_gene: -
len: 15
j_gene: TRBJ1-1
v_gene: TRBV19
CDR3aa: CASSAAGTVNTEAFF
CDR3nt: TGTGCCAGCAGCGCCGCCGGGACGGTGAACACTGAAGCTTTCTTT